The rows below give T cell receptor beta chains drawn from one sample of a study of blood T cell repertoires in COVID-19. Sequencing used immunoSEQ multiplex PCR; TCRdb keeps in-frame clones, though not all of them. The data show fewer than 25,000 clones, roughly 88% seen once. The specimen sequenced was peripheral blood. These receptors originate from a woman of 80 years or more with active or convalescent COVID-19. CDR3s include the opening cysteine and the closing phenylalanine or tryptophan.

TRBV13	TRBJ2-5	CASSLAGAGVQETQYF
TRBV7-6	TRBJ2-7	CASSLQGNEQYF
TRBV3-1/TRBV3-2	TRBJ1-4	CASSLGTGTNEKLFF
TRBV7-9	TRBJ2-2	CASRVVGQGSTGELFF
TRBV6-1	TRBJ1-5	CASSDPGQGVIGNQPQHF
TRBV5-1	TRBJ1-3	CASSSGTVSSGNTIYF
TRBV7-9	TRBJ2-1	CASLLGGGRPYNEQFF
TRBV18	TRBJ2-7	CASSPQGAQREQYF
TRBV6-2/TRBV6-3	TRBJ1-1	CASSALSTEAFF
TRBV6-2/TRBV6-3	TRBJ2-5	CASSYASGGGQETQYF
TRBV19	TRBJ1-1	CASSMIGTGDTEAFF
TRBV4-3	TRBJ2-1	CASSQRTGDNEQFF
TRBV6-2/TRBV6-3	TRBJ2-7	CASSPGLAGINEQYF
TRBV7-3	TRBJ2-3	CASSLGQGPWDTQYF
TRBV7-9	TRBJ1-1	CASSLALGDTEAFF
TRBV5-1	TRBJ2-3	CASSLGDQGGTQYF
TRBV18	TRBJ2-7	CASSPVTGGNEQYF
TRBV20-1	TRBJ1-6	CSASRGAYNSPLHF
TRBV7-3	TRBJ2-1	CASSSHHLAGINEQFF
TRBV4-1	TRBJ2-1	CASSQAITSGYNEQFF